What follows are 8 T cell receptor beta chains derived from one specimen sequenced in a study of metastatic and nonmetastatic thyroid tumors. There were no patients who had received any treatment before thyroid surgery. TCRdb re-called the PCR reads with MiXCR. Counted here are 39,000 or so clones, approximately 20% occurring once; the ten biggest clones make up around 20%. Sequenced input: blood. The receptors were sampled from a female donor with papillary thyroid cancer or a benign thyroid nodule (not recorded which). Some clones in this sample may be carry-over from other donors' samples.

This clone showed up many times. The chain links TRBV19 to TRBJ1-5; the D gene is possibly TRBD1 (6 bases). The CDR3 is made up of 13 amino acids. The V gene lost 7 bases and the J gene lost 3 bases, with 10 bases spanning the gap. Looked up from germline, CDR1 is LNHDA and CDR2 is SQIVND (reference sequence). Written as DNA, the CDR3 is TGTGCCAGTACCGGACAGTTCAATCAGCCCCAGCATTTT. Translation: CASTGQFNQPQHF.

This clone was detected ten times or more. The CDR3 is CASSSSGTTSYNEQFF. Written as DNA, the CDR3 is TGTGCCAGCAGCTCTAGCGGAACGACCTCCTACAATGAGCAGTTCTTC. The J gene is TRBJ2-1, the V gene TRBV11-3, with 7 bases identical to TRBD2. CDR3 length: 16 amino acids. Germline CDR1 is SGHNT and CDR2 is YENEEA. V was clipped by 4 bases and J by 0 bases; unmatched bases: 6.

This clone was picked up many times. V usage is TRBV5-4 and J usage is TRBJ2-6; D gene ambiguous. CDR1 is SGHNT, CDR2 YYREEE, per germline (reference sequence). This CDR3 contains 13 residues. V lost 2 bases to trimming and J lost 0 bases, with 0 bases between them. This CDR3 reads CASSFSGANVLTF. The DNA of the CDR3 is TGTGCCAGCAGCTTCTCTGGGGCCAACGTCCTGACTTTC.

J is TRBJ1-1 and V is TRBV12-3 or TRBV12-4; D is uncertain. The CDR3 is 15 residues long. V was pared by 0 bases and J by 4 bases, with 12 bases between. For the CDR3, the DNA is TGTGCCAGCAGTTTAGCCCCCACGGGGAGCACTGAAGCTTTCTTT. Translating it yields CASSLAPTGSTEAFF.

This clone showed up many times. The gene calls are TRBV20-1 and TRBJ2-5, with 8 bases lining up with TRBD2. The CDR3 contains 17 residues. The germline gives CDR1 DFQATT, CDR2 SNEGSKA (reference sequence). The junction had 14 bases not matched to a gene; V was cut back by 1 base and J by 4 bases. CDR3 bases: TGCAGTGCTAGAGTTCCGTATCGGGACGGGGGGGTAGAGACCCAGTACTTC. Translation gives CSARVPYRDGGVETQYF.

The genes are TRBV19 and TRBJ1-2, with D unresolved. V was shortened by 9 bases and J by 8 bases, with 22 bases between the two germline ends. The germline V gene encodes CDR1 LNHDA and CDR2 SQIVND (reference sequence). The CDR3 spans 14 residues. The chain's CDR3 is CASLTFGERNGYTF. Here the CDR3 DNA reads TGTGCCAGCCTGACCTTTGGGGAAAGGAACGGCTACACCTTC.

The CDR3 here is CSASTSGTGELFF. The CDR3 nucleotides are TGCAGTGCGTCGACTAGCGGGACCGGGGAGCTGTTTTTT. J is TRBJ2-2 and V is TRBV20-1, with TRBD2 matching over 10 bases. The CDR3 sequence is 13 residues long. From germline, CDR1 is DFQATT and CDR2 SNEGSKA (reference sequence). V was pared by 6 bases and J by 5 bases, with 3 bases of the junction left unmatched.

This clone appeared many times. The chain is built from TRBV7-3 and TRBJ2-1, with 7 bases identical to TRBD2. CDR1 and CDR2 from the germline V gene are SGHTA and FQGTGA. Trimming took 5 bases from V and 2 from J; bases not matched to a gene: 6. The CDR3 has 15 residues. The CDR3: CASSLGLGTYNEQFF. CDR3 nucleotide sequence: TGTGCCAGCAGCCTCGGACTAGGTACCTACAATGAGCAGTTCTTC. The full variable domain, in which reference TRBV7-3 and TRBJ2-1 provide the parts outside the CDR3, is GAGVSQTPSNKVTEKGKYVELRCDPISGHTALYWYRQSLGQGPEFLIYFQGTGAADDSGLPNDRFFAVRPEGSVSTLKIQRTERGDSAVYLCASSLGLGTYNEQFFGPGTRLTVL.